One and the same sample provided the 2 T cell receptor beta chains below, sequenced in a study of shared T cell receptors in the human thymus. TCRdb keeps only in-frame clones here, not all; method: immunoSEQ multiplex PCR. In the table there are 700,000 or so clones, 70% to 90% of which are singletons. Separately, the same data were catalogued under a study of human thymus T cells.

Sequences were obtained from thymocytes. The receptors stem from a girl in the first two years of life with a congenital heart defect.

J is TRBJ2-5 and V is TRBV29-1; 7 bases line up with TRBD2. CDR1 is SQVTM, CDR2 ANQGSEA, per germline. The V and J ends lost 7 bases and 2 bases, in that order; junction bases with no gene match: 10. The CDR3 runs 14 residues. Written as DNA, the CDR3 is TGCAGCGCCGATATGGGGCGGGAGCAAGAGACCCAGTACTTC. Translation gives CSADMGREQETQYF.

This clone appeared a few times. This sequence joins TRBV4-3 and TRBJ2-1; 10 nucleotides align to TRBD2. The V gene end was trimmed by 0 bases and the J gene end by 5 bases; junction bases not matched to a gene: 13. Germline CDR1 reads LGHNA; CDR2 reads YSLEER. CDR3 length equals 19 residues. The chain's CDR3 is CASSQDLGASGGADNEQFF. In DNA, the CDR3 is TGCGCCAGCAGCCAAGACTTGGGGGCAAGCGGGGGGGCAGACAATGAGCAGTTCTTC.